The 16 T cell receptor beta chains in this list originate from one sample, sequenced in a study of T cell responses to AZD1222 COVID-19 vaccine. TCRdb's copy holds only in-frame clones and misses some; the assay was immunoSEQ multiplex PCR. The table lists 100,000 to 150,000 clones, 75% to 90% of them singletons. The sample in question was peripheral blood, obtained 28 days after the second AZD1222 dose. These receptors were collected from an adult who received the AZD1222 COVID-19 vaccine.

The chain links TRBV2 to TRBJ1-1, with 8 bases fitting TRBD1. Germline V gene lookup returns CDR1 SNHLY and CDR2 FYNNEI. V lost 4 bases and J lost 7; bases outside the gene matches: 5. CDR3 length: 13 amino acids. CDR3 in DNA: TGTGCCAGCAGTGTAGACAGGGGTGGTGAAGCTTTCTTT. It yields the protein CASSVDRGGEAFF.

V gene TRBV28 combines with J gene TRBJ1-4; D is uncertain. Germline V lookup: CDR1 MDHEN, CDR2 SYDVKM. CDR3 size: 15 residues. V lost 4 bases to trimming and J lost 3 bases, with 12 bases between them. The CDR3 sequence: CASSSGITPNEKLFF. The CDR3 coding sequence is TGTGCCAGCAGTTCCGGAATCACTCCTAATGAAAAACTGTTTTTT.

The chain joins TRBV6-1 to TRBJ1-1; 7 nucleotides line up with TRBD1. Germline V CDR1 and CDR2: MNHNS, SASEGT. Trimming removed 4 bases from V and 0 bases from J; junction bases left unmatched: 8. This CDR3 region has 16 residues. The CDR3 DNA sequence: TGTGCCAGCAGTGGGCAGGACAGGCCTATGAACACTGAAGCTTTCTTT. It yields the protein CASSGQDRPMNTEAFF.

This chain connects TRBV14 to TRBJ1-1; D is unclear. The CDR3 has 13 amino acids. Germline CDR1 reads SGHDN; CDR2 reads FVKESK. V was pared by 4 bases and J by 11 bases, with 17 bases between. For the CDR3, the DNA is TGTGCCAGCAGCCCCAACCTAGACCTGGCGGCTTTCTTT. Protein: CASSPNLDLAAFF.

The chain has TRBV12-3 or TRBV12-4 and TRBJ1-2, with D tentatively TRBD1 (5 bases). Trimming removed 6 bases at V and 4 bases at J, with 12 bases between. The CDR3 extends over 13 amino acids. The CDR3 is CASRGTVSYGYTF. The CDR3 bases are TGTGCCAGCAGAGGGACGGTTAGCTATGGCTACACCTTC.

This chain links TRBV5-6 with TRBJ2-2; a weak D match, TRBD1 (5 bases). V was trimmed by 0 bases and J by 1 base, leaving 7 bases between them. The CDR3 loop spans 15 amino acids. Germline loops: CDR1 SGHDT, CDR2 YYEEEE. CDR3 amino acids: CASSLGTRNTGELFF. The CDR3 bases are TGTGCCAGCAGCTTGGGGACAAGGAACACCGGGGAGCTGTTTTTT.

The chain joins TRBV28 to TRBJ2-2; TRBD1 agrees at 7 bases. Trimming cost V 5 bases and J 7 bases; bases outside gene matches: 10. Per germline, CDR1 MDHEN and CDR2 SYDVKM. This CDR3 spans 15 amino acids. Here the CDR3 reads CASSGDDPGGGELFF. The CDR3 DNA follows: TGTGCCAGCAGTGGGGATGATCCAGGGGGCGGGGAGCTGTTTTTT.

This clone was seen just once. In DNA, the CDR3 is TGTGCCAGCAGCCAAGAAGGAATTCGGCTAGCGGGTACCTACGAGCAGTACTTC. Translation: CASSQEGIRLAGTYEQYF. The chain is built from TRBV3-1 (or the pseudogene TRBV3-2) and TRBJ2-7, with 8 bases aligning to TRBD2. Germline-derived CDR1 and CDR2 are LGHDT and YNNKEL (reference sequence). The CDR3 has 18 amino acids. Trimming took 0 bases from V and 2 from J; bases not matched to a gene: 12.

The genes are TRBV28 and TRBJ1-2; 8 bases match TRBD1. V was clipped by 5 bases and J by 5 bases; unmatched bases: 4. This CDR3 region has 13 residues. Germline assignment: CDR1 MDHEN and CDR2 SYDVKM. As DNA, the CDR3 is TGTGCCAGCAGTCCGGACAGGGTATATGGCTACACCTTC. Translating gives CASSPDRVYGYTF.

The J gene is TRBJ1-4, the V gene TRBV11-3; D unclear. V was clipped by 5 bases and J by 5 bases, with 9 bases between them. Germline V CDR1 and CDR2: SGHNT, YENEEA. The CDR3 length is 13 residues. This CDR3 is CASSRWPNEKLFF. CDR3 in DNA: TGTGCCAGCAGCCGATGGCCGAATGAAAAACTGTTTTTT. Full variable domain (missing parts from reference TRBV11-3 and TRBJ1-4): EAGVVQSPRYKIIEKKQPVAFWCNPISGHNTLYWYLQNLGQGPELLIRYENEEAVDDSQLPKDRFSAERLKGVDSTLKIQPAELGDSAVYLCASSRWPNEKLFFGSGTQLSVL.

The CDR3 is CASSTAGTGYEKLFF. In nucleotides, the CDR3 is TGTGCCAGCAGCACTGCGGGGACAGGGTATGAAAAACTGTTTTTT. The V call is TRBV25-1, the J call TRBJ1-4; 9 bases align to TRBD1. J was trimmed by 6 bases and V by 6 bases; bases with no gene match: 8. This CDR3 is 15 amino acids long. Germline CDR1 MGHDK, CDR2 SYGVNS.

This chain links TRBV6-1 with TRBJ2-7, with 11 bases matching TRBD2. CDR1 is MNHNS, CDR2 SASEGT, per germline. Trimming removed 4 bases from V and 2 bases from J; junction bases left unmatched: 10. This CDR3 has 17 amino acids. CDR3 in DNA: TGTGCCAGCAGTGGACCCACTAGCGGGGGCGCGACCTACGAGCAGTACTTC. Protein sequence: CASSGPTSGGATYEQYF.

The chain uses TRBV3-1 (or the pseudogene TRBV3-2) and TRBJ2-5, with 9 bases matching TRBD1. Germline loops: CDR1 LGHDT, CDR2 YNNKEL (reference sequence). The CDR3 has 15 amino acids. The trim removed 2 bases at V and 4 bases at J, leaving 5 bases unmatched. This chain's CDR3 is CASSQHWTGAETQYF. In DNA form, the CDR3 reads TGTGCCAGCAGCCAACATTGGACAGGGGCAGAGACCCAGTACTTC.

The chain uses TRBV28 and TRBJ1-5, with D tentatively TRBD1 (5 bases). CDR3 size: 15 residues. Trimming removed 2 bases at V and 1 base at J, with 9 bases between. CDR1 and CDR2 (germline): MDHEN, SYDVKM. The chain's CDR3 is CASSLNSGSNQPQHF. In DNA form, the CDR3 reads TGTGCCAGCAGTTTAAACTCAGGGAGCAATCAGCCCCAGCATTTT.

The rearrangement uses TRBV7-8 and TRBJ2-5; D gene unclear. Germline V gives CDR1 SGHVS, CDR2 FQNEAQ. V was clipped by 5 bases and J by 6 bases, with 7 bases between them. The CDR3 runs 11 residues. This CDR3 is CASSQGQTQYF. DNA of the CDR3: TGTGCCAGCAGCCAAGGGCAGACCCAGTACTTC.

There are a few counts of this clone. This chain uses TRBV19 with TRBJ1-3; D uncertain. Trimming left V 5 bases short and J 1 base short, with 12 bases between. CDR3 length equals 15 residues. In germline, CDR1 is LNHDA, CDR2 SQIVND (reference sequence). Written as DNA, the CDR3 is TGTGCCAGTAGTGCCCGAGCGGGGTCTGGAAACACCATATATTTT. Translated, it gives CASSARAGSGNTIYF.